This entry concerns a single TCR beta chain. This entry comes from a study of T cells after yellow fever vaccination. TCRdb fed the 5' RACE reads into MiXCR, producing one record per CDR3 protein. The table records 500,000 to 650,000 distinct CDR3 sequences, 9% to 15% of them present only once. This CDR3 region has 16 residues. After removal of 3 bases from V and 7 bases from J, the junction contained 11 bases not matched to a gene. Germline CDR1 SGHNT, CDR2 YYREEE (reference sequence). This TCR was sampled from a man aged 25-45 years who received the YFV17D yellow fever vaccine. Sequences were derived from PBMCs, sampled on the day of the yellow fever booster vaccination. V usage is TRBV5-4 and J usage is TRBJ2-1; 9 bases map to TRBD2. The CDR3 coding sequence is TGTGCCAGCAGCTGGGGGGGTAGCGGGAGTAATAATGAGCAGTTCTTC. Amino acid sequence: CASSWGGSGSNNEQFF.